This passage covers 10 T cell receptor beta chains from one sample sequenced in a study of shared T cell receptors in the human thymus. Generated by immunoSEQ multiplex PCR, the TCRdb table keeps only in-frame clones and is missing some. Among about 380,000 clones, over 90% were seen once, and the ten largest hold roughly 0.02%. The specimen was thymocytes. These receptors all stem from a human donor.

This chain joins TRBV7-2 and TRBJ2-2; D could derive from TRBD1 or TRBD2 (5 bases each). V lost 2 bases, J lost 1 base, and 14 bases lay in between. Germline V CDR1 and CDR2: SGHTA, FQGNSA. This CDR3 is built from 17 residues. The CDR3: CASSLLQGPMNTGELFF. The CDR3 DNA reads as TGTGCCAGCAGCTTATTGCAGGGACCTATGAACACCGGGGAGCTGTTTTTT. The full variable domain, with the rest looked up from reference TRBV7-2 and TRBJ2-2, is GAGVSQSPSNKVTEKGKDVELRCDPISGHTALYWYRQSLGQGLEFLIYFQGNSAPDKSGLPSDRFSAERTGGSVSTLTIQRTQQEDSAVYLCASSLLQGPMNTGELFFGEGSRLTVL.

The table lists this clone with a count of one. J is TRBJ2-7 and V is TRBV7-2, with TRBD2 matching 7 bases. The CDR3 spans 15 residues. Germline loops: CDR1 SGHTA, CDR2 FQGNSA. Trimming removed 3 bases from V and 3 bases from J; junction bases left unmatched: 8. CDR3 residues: CASSFGPSGHYEQYF. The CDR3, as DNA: TGTGCCAGCAGCTTTGGCCCTAGCGGCCACTACGAGCAGTACTTC.

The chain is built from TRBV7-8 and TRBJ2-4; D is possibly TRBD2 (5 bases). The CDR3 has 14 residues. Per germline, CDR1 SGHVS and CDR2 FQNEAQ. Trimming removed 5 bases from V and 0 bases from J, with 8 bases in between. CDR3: CASSPGLAKNIQYF. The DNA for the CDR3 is TGTGCCAGCAGCCCCGGACTAGCCAAAAACATTCAGTACTTC. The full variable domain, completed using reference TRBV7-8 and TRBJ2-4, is GAGVSQSPRYKVAKRGQDVALRCDPISGHVSLFWYQQALGQGPEFLTYFQNEAQLDKSGLPSDRFFAERPEGSVSTLKIQRTQQEDSAVYLCASSPGLAKNIQYFGAGTRLSVL.

Written as DNA, the CDR3 is TGTGCCAGCGATCATAGCAATCAGCCCCAGCATTTT. It codes for CASDHSNQPQHF. The V call is TRBV6-1, the J call TRBJ1-5; D gene unclear. The CDR3 runs to 12 residues. The germline V gene has CDR1 MNHNS and CDR2 SASEGT. V was pared by 8 bases and J by 0 bases, with 5 bases between.

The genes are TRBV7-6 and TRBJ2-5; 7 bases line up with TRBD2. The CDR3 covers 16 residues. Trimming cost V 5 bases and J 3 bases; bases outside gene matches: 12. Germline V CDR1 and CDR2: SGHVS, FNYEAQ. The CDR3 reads CASSPEHGTNKETQYF. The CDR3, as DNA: TGTGCCAGCAGCCCAGAACACGGGACTAATAAAGAGACCCAGTACTTC.

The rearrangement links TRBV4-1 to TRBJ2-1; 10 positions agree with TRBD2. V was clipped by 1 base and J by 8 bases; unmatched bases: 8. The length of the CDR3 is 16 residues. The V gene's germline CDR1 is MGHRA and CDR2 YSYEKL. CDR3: CASSQVTSGRGDEQFF. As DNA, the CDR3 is TGCGCCAGCAGCCAAGTAACCAGCGGGAGGGGGGATGAGCAGTTCTTC.

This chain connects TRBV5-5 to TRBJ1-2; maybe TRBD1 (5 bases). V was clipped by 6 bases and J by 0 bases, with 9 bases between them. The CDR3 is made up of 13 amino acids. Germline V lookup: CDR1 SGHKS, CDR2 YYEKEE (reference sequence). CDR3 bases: TGTGCCAGCATCCTGACAGCTAACTATGGCTACACCTTC. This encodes CASILTANYGYTF.

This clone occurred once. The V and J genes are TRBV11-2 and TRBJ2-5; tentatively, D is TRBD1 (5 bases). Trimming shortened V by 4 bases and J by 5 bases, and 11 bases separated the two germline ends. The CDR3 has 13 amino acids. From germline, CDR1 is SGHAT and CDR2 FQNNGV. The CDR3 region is CASSSQGRETQYF. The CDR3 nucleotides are TGTGCCAGCAGCTCCCAGGGTCGGGAGACCCAGTACTTC.

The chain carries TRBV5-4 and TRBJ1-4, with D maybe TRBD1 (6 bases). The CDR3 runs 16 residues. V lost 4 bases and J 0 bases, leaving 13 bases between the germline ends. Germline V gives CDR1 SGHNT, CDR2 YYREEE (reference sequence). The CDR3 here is CASSIGQPSTNEKLFF. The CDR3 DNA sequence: TGTGCCAGCAGCATCGGACAGCCATCAACTAATGAAAAACTGTTTTTT.

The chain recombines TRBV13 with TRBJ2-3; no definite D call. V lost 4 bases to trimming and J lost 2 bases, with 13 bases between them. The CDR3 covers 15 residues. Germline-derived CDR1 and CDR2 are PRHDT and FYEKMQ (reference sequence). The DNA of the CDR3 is TGTGCCAGCAGCTCGATCGCGAGCACCACAGATACGCAGTATTTT. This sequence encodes CASSSIASTTDTQYF.